These 14 T cell receptor beta chains originate from one sample sequenced in a study of blood T cell repertoires in COVID-19. Repertoires were generated with immunoSEQ multiplex PCR, while TCRdb's copy carries only in-frame clones and drops some. The sample has 300,000 to 350,000 clones, about 90% seen once. Sequences were obtained from peripheral blood. These receptors were taken from a woman between 50 and 59 years old with COVID-19, enrolled during active disease.

About this clone itself: A read error may account for a junction end that differs from germline. The chain joins TRBV11-1 to TRBJ2-2; 12 bases are shared with TRBD2. Germline V gives CDR1 SGHAT, CDR2 FQDESV (reference sequence). This CDR3 spans 13 amino acids. The CDR3 region is CASSQQLAGGLFF. In DNA, the CDR3 is TGTGCCAGCAGCCAACAACTAGCGGGGGGGCTGTTTTTT.

V usage is TRBV5-6 and J usage is TRBJ2-2; 12 bases map to TRBD2. This CDR3 is 18 amino acids long. Per germline, CDR1 SGHDT and CDR2 YYEEEE. V lost 2 bases, J lost 2 bases, and 7 bases stayed unmatched. CDR3 sequence (DNA): TGTGCCAGCAGCTTTCGGACTAGCGGGATTCATAACACCGGGGAGCTGTTTTTT. It yields the protein CASSFRTSGIHNTGELFF.

This chain connects TRBV30 to TRBJ1-5; D gene uncertain. The CDR3 contains 15 residues. Trimming left V 5 bases short and J 4 bases short, with 18 bases between. CDR1 GTSNPN and CDR2 SVGIG come from the germline V gene (reference sequence). The DNA for the CDR3 is TGTGCCTGGGGAGTGGGTGCGGGAGGTAATCAGCCCCAGCATTTT. Translation: CAWGVGAGGNQPQHF.

This chain uses TRBV5-4 with TRBJ2-7; the D gene is possibly TRBD1 (6 bases). This CDR3 contains 17 residues. The germline V and J ends were trimmed by 3 bases and 0 bases, with 19 bases remaining between them. CDR1 and CDR2 (germline): SGHNT, YYREEE (reference sequence). CDR3 region: CASSSGLGRGGSYEQYF. The CDR3 DNA sequence: TGTGCCAGCAGCTCGGGTCTGGGTCGAGGGGGCTCCTACGAGCAGTACTTC.

This chain links TRBV12-3 or TRBV12-4 with TRBJ1-5; possible D gene TRBD1, 5 bases. Trimming pared 6 bases from V and 5 bases from J, leaving 11 bases between. The CDR3 is made up of 13 amino acids. CDR3 DNA sequence: TGTGCCAGCAGCCCAGGGATTCATCAGCCCCAGCATTTT. This sequence encodes CASSPGIHQPQHF.

The rearrangement joins TRBV20-1 to TRBJ2-5; possibly TRBD2 for D (6 bases). Germline V CDR1 and CDR2: DFQATT, SNEGSKA (reference sequence). CDR3 length equals 11 residues. Trimming left V 6 bases short and J 5 bases short, with 10 bases between. CDR3 protein: CSAGGGETQYF. The CDR3 DNA reads TGCAGTGCCGGGGGAGGTGAGACCCAGTACTTC.

This chain connects TRBV19 to TRBJ2-7, with 8 positions matching TRBD1. The germline CDR1 and CDR2 sequences are LNHDA and SQIVND (reference sequence). V lost 2 bases and J lost 2; bases outside the gene matches: 5. The CDR3 length is 15 residues. CDR3 amino acids: CASSISGGVAYEQYF. For the CDR3, the DNA is TGTGCCAGTAGTATATCAGGGGGCGTCGCCTACGAGCAGTACTTC.

The chain couples TRBV7-9 to TRBJ2-5; D might be TRBD2 (6 bases). Trimming removed 4 bases from V and 5 bases from J, with 23 bases in between. In germline, CDR1 is SEHNR, CDR2 FQNEAQ (reference sequence). The CDR3 covers 17 residues. CDR3 DNA sequence: TGTGCCAGCAGCTGGGGGGAACCGGGACCTAGAGTGGAGACCCAGTACTTC. Its translation is CASSWGEPGPRVETQYF.

This clone has a handful of counts. The chain carries TRBV6-6 and TRBJ1-1, with D possibly being TRBD1 (6 bases). The germline V gene has CDR1 MNHNY and CDR2 SVGAGI (reference sequence). Trimming took 6 bases from V and 0 from J, leaving 17 bases between them. The CDR3 extends over 16 amino acids. CDR3 DNA sequence: TGTGCCAGCAGAGGGGGTCCTGGGATCATGAACACTGAAGCTTTCTTT. Translation gives CASRGGPGIMNTEAFF.

The chain links TRBV30 to TRBJ2-7; 9 bases map to TRBD2. CDR3 length: 15 residues. V trimming: 1 base; J trimming: 2 bases; junction bases outside the gene matches: 6. Germline V lookup: CDR1 GTSNPN, CDR2 SVGIG (reference sequence). The CDR3 sequence: CAWSGQAGGPYEQYF. CDR3 sequence (DNA): TGTGCCTGGAGTGGACAAGCGGGAGGTCCCTACGAGCAGTACTTC.

The chain carries TRBV20-1 and TRBJ2-1; D may be TRBD1 (5 bases). The CDR3 has 10 residues. The germline V gene encodes CDR1 DFQATT and CDR2 SNEGSKA (reference sequence). V dropped 6 bases and J dropped 10 bases, with 10 bases sitting between them. DNA for the CDR3: TGCAGTGCCCCGAAGGGGGAGCAGTTCTTC. Amino acid sequence: CSAPKGEQFF.

The chain recombines TRBV2 with TRBJ2-5, with D uncertain. The length of the CDR3 is 16 residues. Germline V CDR1 and CDR2: SNHLY, FYNNEI. V was shortened by 6 bases and J by 1 base, with 18 bases between the two germline ends. This CDR3 is CASSQRVGGTQETQYF. CDR3 coding DNA: TGTGCCAGCAGCCAACGCGTAGGCGGAACCCAAGAGACCCAGTACTTC.

This clone was seen just once. The chain has TRBV7-9 and TRBJ2-2, with 8 bases fitting TRBD1. The germline V gene has CDR1 SEHNR and CDR2 FQNEAQ (reference sequence). CDR3 length equals 16 residues. The junction had 7 bases not matched to a gene; V was cut back by 1 base and J by 6 bases. DNA for the CDR3: TGTGCCAGCAGCTTAGTAGCAGGGGGCGCCCCCGGGGAGCTGTTTTTT. Residues: CASSLVAGGAPGELFF.

This clone has more than one count but fewer than ten. The chain couples TRBV4-1 to TRBJ2-3; the match to TRBD2 covers 9 bases. V dropped 5 bases and J dropped 5; count of bases not matched to a gene: 11. Germline assignment: CDR1 MGHRA and CDR2 YSYEKL. The CDR3 extends over 16 amino acids. CDR3 in DNA: TGCGCCAGCAGCACGATCTTAGCGGGGGTAGGAGATACGCAGTATTTT. Encoded protein: CASSTILAGVGDTQYF.